Listed below are T cell receptor beta chains from one sample, sequenced in a study of T cell repertoires in cytomegalovirus infection. Each CDR3 protein is one row after TCRdb ran MiXCR on the reads. Here the sample spans more than 350,000 distinct CDR3 sequences, approximately 33% being singletons. The sequencing input was PBMCs. The source is a human donor in good health (CMV status not recorded). Some clones in this sample may be carry-over from other donors' samples. CDR3s include the opening cysteine and the closing phenylalanine or tryptophan. Fields, in order: clone size, D gene, V gene, J gene, CDR3 DNA, CDR3 protein. A D gene is named only where the DNA matches it firmly. Some rows have no size entry. The others give once, few or many, or a class for an expanded clone.

abundance: .
d_gene: .
v_gene: TRBV6-2/TRBV6-3
j_gene: TRBJ2-7
CDR3nt: TGTGCCAGCAGTTACTCCCCCCTGGAGGGGGAGCAGTACTTC
CDR3aa: CASSYSPLEGEQYF

abundance: once
d_gene: .
v_gene: TRBV4-1
j_gene: TRBJ1-2
CDR3nt: TGCGCCAGCAGCCAAGAAAACGGCGATGGCTACACCTTC
CDR3aa: CASSQENGDGYTF

abundance: many
d_gene: .
v_gene: TRBV7-9
j_gene: TRBJ1-2
CDR3nt: TGTGCCAGCAGGGACGGAGTCTCGTACTATGGCTACACCTTC
CDR3aa: CASRDGVSYYGYTF

abundance: many
d_gene: .
v_gene: TRBV7-8
j_gene: TRBJ1-5
CDR3nt: TGTGCCAGCAGCTTAGTCTGGGGCAGGGGCAATCAGCCCCAGCATTTT
CDR3aa: CASSLVWGRGNQPQHF

abundance: few
d_gene: .
v_gene: TRBV12-3/TRBV12-4
j_gene: TRBJ2-3
CDR3nt: TGTGCCAGCAGTTTAGGGTTTGGCCCAGATACGCAGTATTTT
CDR3aa: CASSLGFGPDTQYF

abundance: many
d_gene: .
v_gene: TRBV12-3/TRBV12-4
j_gene: TRBJ1-6
CDR3nt: TGTGCCAGCACCCCACAGGGATACTCACCCCTCCACTTT
CDR3aa: CASTPQGYSPLHF

abundance: .
d_gene: .
v_gene: TRBV20-1
j_gene: TRBJ2-5
CDR3nt: TGCAGTGCTTCCCCCGGGGAGCACGGAGAGACCCAGTACTTC
CDR3aa: CSASPGEHGETQYF

abundance: .
d_gene: TRBD1
v_gene: TRBV5-6
j_gene: TRBJ1-5
CDR3nt: TGTGCCAGCAGCTGGGGACAGGTCAATCAGCCCCAGCATTTT
CDR3aa: CASSWGQVNQPQHF

abundance: many
d_gene: .
v_gene: TRBV7-8
j_gene: TRBJ2-4
CDR3nt: TGTGCCAGCAAACCTAGGGGGGGAAACATTCAGTACTTC
CDR3aa: CASKPRGGNIQYF

abundance: .
d_gene: .
v_gene: TRBV10-3
j_gene: TRBJ2-3
CDR3nt: TGTACCATCAGTGACGGCGGGTTGGGGTATTTT
CDR3aa: CTISDGGLGYF

abundance: few
d_gene: .
v_gene: TRBV29-1
j_gene: TRBJ2-7
CDR3nt: TGCAGCGCCCTAACCCGGGACTTCCACTCCTACGAGCAGTACTTC
CDR3aa: CSALTRDFHSYEQYF

abundance: .
d_gene: TRBD1
v_gene: TRBV12-3/TRBV12-4
j_gene: TRBJ2-3
CDR3nt: TGTGCCAGCAGTTTGTCGGACAGGTTGCAGGGAGATACGCAGTATTTT
CDR3aa: CASSLSDRLQGDTQYF

abundance: .
d_gene: TRBD1
v_gene: TRBV27
j_gene: TRBJ1-5
CDR3nt: TGTGCCAGCAGTGGCGGTGGACAGGGGACAGATCAGCCCCAGCATTTT
CDR3aa: CASSGGGQGTDQPQHF

abundance: .
d_gene: .
v_gene: TRBV12-3/TRBV12-4
j_gene: TRBJ1-2
CDR3nt: TGTGCCAGCAGTTCCCGCCGCTCGACTAACTATGGCTACACCTTC
CDR3aa: CASSSRRSTNYGYTF

abundance: .
d_gene: .
v_gene: TRBV28
j_gene: TRBJ1-2
CDR3nt: TGTGCCAGCAGTGCCGGGACAAACTATGGCTACACCTTC
CDR3aa: CASSAGTNYGYTF

abundance: many
d_gene: .
v_gene: TRBV12-3/TRBV12-4
j_gene: TRBJ2-3
CDR3nt: TGTGCCAGCAGCTTCGCAGATACGCAGTATTTT
CDR3aa: CASSFADTQYF

abundance: many
d_gene: TRBD1
v_gene: TRBV6-1
j_gene: TRBJ2-7
CDR3nt: TGTGCCAGCACGGAGGGGACAGGGGGTTACGAGCAGTACTTC
CDR3aa: CASTEGTGGYEQYF

abundance: few
d_gene: .
v_gene: TRBV4-1
j_gene: TRBJ1-6
CDR3nt: TGCGCCAGCAGCCCCCGGGGGGGGGGAGGCTCACCCCTCCACTTT
CDR3aa: CASSPRGGGGSPLHF

abundance: few
d_gene: .
v_gene: TRBV18
j_gene: TRBJ1-2
CDR3nt: TGTGCCAGCTCACCTTCGGCAGGGGATACCTATGGCTACACCTTC
CDR3aa: CASSPSAGDTYGYTF

abundance: many
d_gene: TRBD1
v_gene: TRBV6-6
j_gene: TRBJ2-5
CDR3nt: TGTGCCAGCAGTTACCCCGGGACAGGGGAAGAGACCCAGTACTTC
CDR3aa: CASSYPGTGEETQYF

abundance: .
d_gene: TRBD1
v_gene: TRBV6-6
j_gene: TRBJ2-3
CDR3nt: TGTGCCAGCAGTCTTAAGACAGGGGGAGGATCAGATACGCAGTATTTT
CDR3aa: CASSLKTGGGSDTQYF

abundance: many
d_gene: .
v_gene: TRBV12-3/TRBV12-4
j_gene: TRBJ2-5
CDR3nt: TGTGCCAGCAGTCCTGGGACATCGCTTCAAGAGACCCAGTACTTC
CDR3aa: CASSPGTSLQETQYF

abundance: .
d_gene: .
v_gene: TRBV9
j_gene: TRBJ1-2
CDR3nt: TGTGCCAGCAGCGGACCGACAGGCTATGGCTACACCTTC
CDR3aa: CASSGPTGYGYTF

abundance: .
d_gene: .
v_gene: TRBV6-4
j_gene: TRBJ2-7
CDR3nt: TGTGCCATAACATGGGGGGTTTTACGCGAGCAGTACTTC
CDR3aa: CAITWGVLREQYF

abundance: few
d_gene: .
v_gene: TRBV4-1
j_gene: TRBJ1-2
CDR3nt: TGCGCCAGCAGCCAAGAGCGATACAGGAACTATGGCTACACCTTC
CDR3aa: CASSQERYRNYGYTF

abundance: many
d_gene: .
v_gene: TRBV7-9
j_gene: TRBJ2-7
CDR3nt: TGTGCCAGCAGCTTAGTCGGCAGTTCAGGCGAGCAGTACTTC
CDR3aa: CASSLVGSSGEQYF

abundance: few
d_gene: .
v_gene: TRBV2
j_gene: TRBJ2-7
CDR3nt: TGTGCCAGCAGTCAGGGGAGAGCCGAGCAGTACTTC
CDR3aa: CASSQGRAEQYF

abundance: .
d_gene: .
v_gene: TRBV12-3/TRBV12-4
j_gene: TRBJ2-1
CDR3nt: TGTGCCAGCAGCACCCCCGGGACTCCCATCGCCTACAATGAGCAGTTCTTC
CDR3aa: CASSTPGTPIAYNEQFF

abundance: few
d_gene: .
v_gene: TRBV7-9
j_gene: TRBJ1-2
CDR3nt: TGTGCCAGCAGCCTCAACCTTTATGGCTACACCTTC
CDR3aa: CASSLNLYGYTF

abundance: many
d_gene: .
v_gene: TRBV19
j_gene: TRBJ2-2
CDR3nt: TGTGCCAGTAGACAGATCCCCGGGGAGCTGTTTTTT
CDR3aa: CASRQIPGELFF

abundance: .
d_gene: TRBD2
v_gene: TRBV2
j_gene: TRBJ2-1
CDR3nt: TGTGCCAGCAGGCTTCTAGCGGGGGGGCCTGGTGAGCAGTTCTTC
CDR3aa: CASRLLAGGPGEQFF

abundance: .
d_gene: .
v_gene: TRBV19
j_gene: TRBJ1-1
CDR3nt: TGTGCCAGTAGTATACGTGGCGGGGCCCCCAACACTGAAGCTTTCTTT
CDR3aa: CASSIRGGAPNTEAFF

abundance: many
d_gene: .
v_gene: TRBV10-3
j_gene: TRBJ2-3
CDR3nt: TGTGCCATCAAGCTAGACAACACAGATACGCAGTATTTT
CDR3aa: CAIKLDNTDTQYF

abundance: many
d_gene: TRBD1
v_gene: TRBV7-2
j_gene: TRBJ2-2
CDR3nt: TGTGCCAGCAGCTTTAGGGAACAGGGGCTGGGCACCGGGGAGCTGTTTTTT
CDR3aa: CASSFREQGLGTGELFF

abundance: few
d_gene: TRBD2
v_gene: TRBV9
j_gene: TRBJ2-1
CDR3nt: TGTGCCAGCAGCGTAGAGGGCGGGGGGGCCAGGTATGAGCAGTTCTTC
CDR3aa: CASSVEGGGARYEQFF

abundance: few
d_gene: .
v_gene: TRBV5-1
j_gene: TRBJ1-1
CDR3nt: TGCGCCAGCAGCTCAAGAACGAACACTGAAGCTTTCTTT
CDR3aa: CASSSRTNTEAFF

abundance: .
d_gene: .
v_gene: TRBV6-1
j_gene: TRBJ1-2
CDR3nt: TGTGCCAGCAGTGAATTGTCCTCCTCCCATGGCTACACCTTC
CDR3aa: CASSELSSSHGYTF

abundance: .
d_gene: .
v_gene: TRBV2
j_gene: TRBJ2-2
CDR3nt: TGTGCCAGCAAAGATGTGGGGTGGGCGAAAGACACCGGGGAGCTGTTTTTT
CDR3aa: CASKDVGWAKDTGELFF

abundance: .
d_gene: TRBD1
v_gene: TRBV5-5
j_gene: TRBJ2-2
CDR3nt: TGTGCCAGCAGCTTGGGTAGGAGCCGGACAGGACCGAACACCGGGGAGCTGTTTTTT
CDR3aa: CASSLGRSRTGPNTGELFF

abundance: .
d_gene: TRBD1
v_gene: TRBV6-1
j_gene: TRBJ2-3
CDR3nt: TGTGCCAGCAGTGAACTGGGACAGGGTGTCCGGGATACGCAGTATTTT
CDR3aa: CASSELGQGVRDTQYF

abundance: few
d_gene: TRBD1
v_gene: TRBV28
j_gene: TRBJ1-4
CDR3nt: TGTGCCAGCAGTTTACTATCCGGGACAGGGGGGCAAGTGGGAGAAAAACTGTTTTTT
CDR3aa: CASSLLSGTGGQVGEKLFF

abundance: .
d_gene: .
v_gene: TRBV5-4
j_gene: TRBJ1-5
CDR3nt: TGTGCCAGCAGCTTGGGTCAGGCAGGTCAGCCCCAGCATTTT
CDR3aa: CASSLGQAGQPQHF